This T cell receptor (beta chain) was obtained from a study of T cell responses to AZD1222 COVID-19 vaccine. Study as a whole: Second-dose recipients at about 4 or about 12 weeks were treated as one pooled group.

General observations from the study: The donors showed a predominance of white British ancestry and of females, with possible underestimation of clonal diversity. After two AZD1222 doses, spike-specific TCR breadth and depth rose versus day 0. There were vaccine-associated CD4 TCRs across spike, dominant at 160-218 and 743-854.

The method was immunoSEQ multiplex PCR; TCRdb's version includes in-frame clones alone and lacks a portion of them. The data hold about 94,000 clones, with approximately 91% observed a single time. Of note for this clone: Antigen unknown.

The sequences come from peripheral blood, collected on day 0 of AZD1222 vaccination. This clonotype originated in an adult in good health.

The CDR3 reads CASRRQGAGETQYF. For the CDR3, the DNA is TGTGCCAGCAGACGACAGGGGGCTGGGGAGACCCAGTACTTC. This rearrangement joins TRBV28 to TRBJ2-5; 10 positions agree with TRBD1. J gave up 5 bases and V 6 bases, and 6 bases lay outside the gene matches. Looked up from germline, CDR1 is MDHEN and CDR2 is SYDVKM. This CDR3 region has 14 residues. The full variable domain, rest sourced from reference TRBV28 and TRBJ2-5, is DVKVTQSSRYLVKRTGEKVFLECVQDMDHENMFWYRQDPGLGLRLIYFSYDVKMKEKGDIPEGYSVSREKKERFSLILESASTNQTSMYLCASRRQGAGETQYFGPGTRLLVL.